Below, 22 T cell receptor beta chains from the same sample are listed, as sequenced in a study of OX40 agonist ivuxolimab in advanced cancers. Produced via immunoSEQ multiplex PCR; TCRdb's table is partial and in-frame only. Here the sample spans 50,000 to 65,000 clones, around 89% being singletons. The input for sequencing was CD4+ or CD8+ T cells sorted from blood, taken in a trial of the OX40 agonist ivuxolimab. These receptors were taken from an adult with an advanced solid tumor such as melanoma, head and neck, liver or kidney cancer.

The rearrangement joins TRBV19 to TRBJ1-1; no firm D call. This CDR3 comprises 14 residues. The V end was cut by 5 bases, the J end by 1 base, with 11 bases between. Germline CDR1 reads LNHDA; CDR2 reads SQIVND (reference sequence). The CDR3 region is CASSPLGWNTEAFF. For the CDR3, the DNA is TGTGCCAGTAGTCCCCTGGGCTGGAACACTGAAGCTTTCTTT.

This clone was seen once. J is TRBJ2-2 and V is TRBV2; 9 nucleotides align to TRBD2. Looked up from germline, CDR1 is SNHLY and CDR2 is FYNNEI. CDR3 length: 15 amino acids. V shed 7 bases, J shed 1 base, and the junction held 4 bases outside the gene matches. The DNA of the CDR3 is TGTGCCAGCAAATCACTAGCGGGGAACACCGGGGAGCTGTTTTTT. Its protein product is CASKSLAGNTGELFF.

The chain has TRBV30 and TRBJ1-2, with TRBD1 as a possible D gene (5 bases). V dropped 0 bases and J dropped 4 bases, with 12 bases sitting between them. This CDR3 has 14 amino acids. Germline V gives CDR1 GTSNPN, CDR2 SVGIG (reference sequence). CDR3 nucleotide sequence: TGTGCCTGGAGTGTCGCAGGGTTTGCCTATGGCTACACCTTC. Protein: CAWSVAGFAYGYTF.

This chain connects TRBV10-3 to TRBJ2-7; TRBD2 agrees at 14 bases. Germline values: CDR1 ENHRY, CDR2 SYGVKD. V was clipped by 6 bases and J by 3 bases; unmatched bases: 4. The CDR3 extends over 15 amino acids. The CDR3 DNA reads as TGTGCCATCAGGGGGACTAGCGGGAGCCGCTACGAGCAGTACTTC. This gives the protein CAIRGTSGSRYEQYF.

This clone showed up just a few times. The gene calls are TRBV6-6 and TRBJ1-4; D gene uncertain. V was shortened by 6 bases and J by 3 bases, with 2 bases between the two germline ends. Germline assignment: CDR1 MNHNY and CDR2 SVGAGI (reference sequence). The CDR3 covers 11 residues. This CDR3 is CASRSNEKLFF. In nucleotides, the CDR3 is TGTGCCAGCAGGTCTAATGAAAAACTGTTTTTT.

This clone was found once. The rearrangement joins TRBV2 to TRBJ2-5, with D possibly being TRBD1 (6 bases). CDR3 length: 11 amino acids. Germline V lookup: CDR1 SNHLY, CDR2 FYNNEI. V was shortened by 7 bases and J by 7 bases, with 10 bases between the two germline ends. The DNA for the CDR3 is TGTGCCAGCAACAGGGTAGGGACCCAGTACTTC. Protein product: CASNRVGTQYF.

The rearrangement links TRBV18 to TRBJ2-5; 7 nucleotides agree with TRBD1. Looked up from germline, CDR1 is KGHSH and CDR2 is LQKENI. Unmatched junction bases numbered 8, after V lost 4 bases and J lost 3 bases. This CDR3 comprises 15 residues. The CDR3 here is CASSLETGPEETQYF. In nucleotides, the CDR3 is TGTGCCAGCTCACTCGAGACAGGGCCTGAAGAGACCCAGTACTTC.

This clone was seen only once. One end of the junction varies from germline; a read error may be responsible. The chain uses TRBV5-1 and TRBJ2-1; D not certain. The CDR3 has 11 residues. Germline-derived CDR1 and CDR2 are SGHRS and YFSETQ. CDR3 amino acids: CASSLGPKEFF. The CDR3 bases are TGTGCCAGCAGCCTAGGTCCAAAGGAGTTCTTC.

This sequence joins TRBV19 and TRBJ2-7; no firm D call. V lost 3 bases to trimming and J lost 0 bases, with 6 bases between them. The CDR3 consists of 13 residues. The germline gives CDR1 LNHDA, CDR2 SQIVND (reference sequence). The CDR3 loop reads CASSIGNSYEQYF. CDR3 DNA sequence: TGTGCCAGTAGTATTGGGAACTCCTACGAGCAGTACTTC.

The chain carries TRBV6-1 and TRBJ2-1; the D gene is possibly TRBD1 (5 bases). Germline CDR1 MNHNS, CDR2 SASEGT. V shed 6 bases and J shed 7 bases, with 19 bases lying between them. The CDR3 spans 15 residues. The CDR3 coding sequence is TGTGCCAGCAGACCACAGGTAATGTTAAGGAATGAGCAGTTCTTC. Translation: CASRPQVMLRNEQFF.

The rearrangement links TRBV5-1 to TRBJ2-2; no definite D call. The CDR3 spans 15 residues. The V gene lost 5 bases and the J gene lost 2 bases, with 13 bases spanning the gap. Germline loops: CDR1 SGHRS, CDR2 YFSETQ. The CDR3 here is CASSYTAANTGELFF. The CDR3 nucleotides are TGCGCCAGCAGTTATACTGCAGCAAACACCGGGGAGCTGTTTTTT.

The CDR3 protein is CASSLWGAREDTQYF. CDR3 DNA: TGTGCCAGCAGCCTCTGGGGGGCGCGAGAAGATACGCAGTATTTT. This chain joins TRBV7-3 and TRBJ2-3, with D tentatively TRBD1 or TRBD2 (6 bases each). The CDR3 has 15 residues. Germline V gene lookup returns CDR1 SGHTA and CDR2 FQGTGA. The V gene lost 5 bases and the J gene lost 5 bases, with 17 bases spanning the gap.

The CDR3 nucleotides read TGCGCCAGCAGCTTCGGACTAGCGGGCTACGAGCAGTACTTC. Residues: CASSFGLAGYEQYF. The chain carries TRBV5-1 and TRBJ2-7; 11 positions agree with TRBD2. The germline V gene has CDR1 SGHRS and CDR2 YFSETQ. The V and J ends lost 2 bases and 3 bases, in that order; junction bases with no gene match: 1. The CDR3 length is 14 residues.

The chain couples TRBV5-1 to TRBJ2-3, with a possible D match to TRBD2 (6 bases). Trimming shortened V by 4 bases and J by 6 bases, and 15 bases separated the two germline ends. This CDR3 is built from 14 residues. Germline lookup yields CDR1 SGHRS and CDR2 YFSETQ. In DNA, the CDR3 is TGCGCCAGCAGCGAGCCCGGACGGGAGGATACGCAGTATTTT. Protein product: CASSEPGREDTQYF.

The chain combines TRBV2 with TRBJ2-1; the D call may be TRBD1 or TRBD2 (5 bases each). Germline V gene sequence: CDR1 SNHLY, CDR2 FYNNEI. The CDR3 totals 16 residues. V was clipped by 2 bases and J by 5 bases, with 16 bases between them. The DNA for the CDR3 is TGTGCCAGCAGTGAAATCGTCGGGACGGAAAACAATGAGCAGTTCTTC. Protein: CASSEIVGTENNEQFF.

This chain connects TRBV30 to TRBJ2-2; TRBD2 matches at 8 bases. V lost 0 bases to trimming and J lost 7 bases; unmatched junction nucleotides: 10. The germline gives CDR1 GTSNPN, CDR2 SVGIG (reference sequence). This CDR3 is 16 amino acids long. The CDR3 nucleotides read TGTGCCTGGAGTGTAGATCTAGCGGGCAGGGGCGGGGAGCTGTTTTTT. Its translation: CAWSVDLAGRGGELFF.

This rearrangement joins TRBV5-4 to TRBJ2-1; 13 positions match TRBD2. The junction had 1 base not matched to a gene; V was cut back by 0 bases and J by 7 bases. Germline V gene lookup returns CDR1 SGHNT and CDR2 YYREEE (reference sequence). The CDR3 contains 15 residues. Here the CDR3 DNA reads TGTGCCAGCAGCTTGGGGACTAGCGGGAGTAATGAGCAGTTCTTC. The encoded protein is CASSLGTSGSNEQFF.

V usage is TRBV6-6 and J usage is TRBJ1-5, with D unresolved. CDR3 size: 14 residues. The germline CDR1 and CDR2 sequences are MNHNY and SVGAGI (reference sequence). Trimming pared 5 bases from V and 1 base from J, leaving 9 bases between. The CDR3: CASSPRVSNQPQHF. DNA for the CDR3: TGTGCCAGCAGTCCTAGGGTGAGCAATCAGCCCCAGCATTTT.

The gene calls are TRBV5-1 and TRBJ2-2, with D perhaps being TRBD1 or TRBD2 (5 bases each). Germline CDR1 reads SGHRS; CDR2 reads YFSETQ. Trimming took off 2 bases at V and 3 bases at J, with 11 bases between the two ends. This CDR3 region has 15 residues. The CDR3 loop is CASSFRDAYTGELFF. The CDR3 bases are TGCGCCAGCAGCTTCCGGGACGCGTACACCGGGGAGCTGTTTTTT.

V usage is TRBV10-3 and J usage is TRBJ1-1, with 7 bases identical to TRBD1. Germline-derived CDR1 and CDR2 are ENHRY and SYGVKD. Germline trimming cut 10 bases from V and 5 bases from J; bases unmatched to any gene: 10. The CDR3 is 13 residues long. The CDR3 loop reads CATEEDRDTEAFF. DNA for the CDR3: TGTGCCACCGAGGAAGACAGGGATACTGAAGCTTTCTTT.

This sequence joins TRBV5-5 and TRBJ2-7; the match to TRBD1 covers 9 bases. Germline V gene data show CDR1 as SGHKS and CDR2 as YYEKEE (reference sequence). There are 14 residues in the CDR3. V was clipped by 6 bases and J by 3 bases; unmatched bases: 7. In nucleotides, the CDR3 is TGTGCCAGCACCTCACAGGGGGCCATCTACGAGCAGTACTTC. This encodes CASTSQGAIYEQYF.

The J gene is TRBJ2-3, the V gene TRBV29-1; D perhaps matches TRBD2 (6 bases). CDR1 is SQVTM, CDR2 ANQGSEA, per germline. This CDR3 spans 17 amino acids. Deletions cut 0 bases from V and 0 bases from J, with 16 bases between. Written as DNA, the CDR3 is TGCAGCGTTGAAGATCCCGCCGGGCGGGGCAGCACAGATACGCAGTATTTT. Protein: CSVEDPAGRGSTDTQYF.